This T cell receptor (beta chain) was profiled in a study of T-cell reconstitution after alpha-beta-depleted transplantation in children. The CDR3 has 17 amino acids. Germline CDR1 and CDR2: LNHDA and SQIVND (reference sequence). Trimming stripped 3 bases from V and 8 bases from J, with 23 bases between. Notes on this clonotype: Antigen unknown.

Study-wide results and limits: T-cell counts and diversity were attributed mostly to newly produced T cells one year after transplant. Reports say that about two months after transplant, the alpha-beta T cells came out of several hundred graft clones that had expanded. Certain patients had high TCRbeta diversity at day 60, and it came from recipient T cells and thymic progenitors that survived.

Unique molecular identifiers were incorporated into the prepared TCRbeta library. TCRdb analysed the PCR reads with MiXCR anew, one entry per CDR3 protein. The data show about 210,000 distinct CDR3 sequences, over 15% seen once. Sequenced here: PBMCs, mostly from graft donor cells, sampled 360 days after TCRalphabeta/CD19-depleted stem cell transplant. This chain links TRBV19 with TRBJ2-1; possible D gene TRBD1, 6 bases. The TCR comes from a male patient aged 2 to 10 who had a stem cell transplant for acute lymphoblastic leukemia, so the T cells may come from the graft donor. The CDR3 sequence: CASSITFAYRAFDEQFF. DNA for the CDR3: TGTGCCAGTAGTATCACGTTCGCATACAGGGCCTTCGATGAGCAGTTCTTC.